Detailed here is one T cell receptor beta chain. What it binds is unknown. PCR was performed using 60 Vbeta and 13 Jbeta primers. The table came from immunoSEQ multiplex PCR; TCRdb's copy has only in-frame clones and leaves some out. The table includes some 65,000 clones, around 73% detected once. The data were taken from a study of cytomegalovirus exposure and HLA in healthy donors. Whole-study findings and limits: TCR beta chain V- and J-gene trimming was linked, in a later analysis, to a missense variant in DCLRE1C.

The length of the CDR3 is 14 residues. Trimming took off 4 bases at V and 0 bases at J, with 13 bases between the two ends. CDR1 and CDR2 (germline): GTSNPN, SVGIG (reference sequence). V and J are TRBV30 and TRBJ2-7, with D perhaps matching TRBD1 (6 bases). The specimen sequenced was PBMCs. The TCR sequence derives from a girl aged 5-17 years in good health and CMV-seropositive. The CDR3, as DNA: TGTGCCTGGAACCTCAGGGGACCCTCCTACGAGCAGTACTTC. Its protein is CAWNLRGPSYEQYF. Supplemented by reference TRBV30 and TRBJ2-7, the full variable domain reads SQTIHQWPATLVQPVGSPLSLECTVEGTSNPNLYWYRQAAGRGLQLLFYSVGIGQISSEVPQNLSASRPQDRQFILSSKKLLLSDSGFYLCAWNLRGPSYEQYFGPGTRLTVT.